This T cell receptor beta chain was recovered during a study of vaccination and CD4 T cells after COVID-19. Noted treatment: approximately 11-day PBMC culture with coronavirus spike peptide pools or control peptides (ViraFEST assay). Isolation of CD4+ T cells by negative selection took place after 10 days of culture. This clonotype was seen only a few times. Its target is unknown. V was pared by 3 bases and J by 0 bases, with 14 bases between. CDR1 and CDR2 (germline): DFQATT, SNEGSKA (reference sequence). The CDR3 consists of 15 residues. The Oncomine TCR Beta short-read assay was what sequenced the DNA obtained from cultured CD4+ T cells. Scientists extracted genomic DNA from CD4+ T cells grown in culture. TCRdb re-called the PCR reads through MiXCR, storing one row per CDR3 protein. The profile shows 15,000 to 25,000 distinct CDR3 sequences, 60% of them singletons.

The genes are TRBV20-1 and TRBJ1-1; D gene ambiguous. The sample here was CD4+ T cells from blood, cultured in vitro, taken after SARS-CoV-2 vaccination. The receptor's source is a human donor who had recovered from COVID-19. CDR3 protein: CSARVYLEMNTEAFF. The CDR3 DNA reads TGCAGTGCTAGGGTCTATCTGGAGATGAACACTGAAGCTTTCTTT.